This TCR beta chain was retrieved from a study of control samples from healthy donors and cancer patients (dated by TCRdb to the early 2020s). On this clone itself: Its antigen remains undetermined. Per-nucleotide qualities are absent, and no much larger clonotype sits a single base away.

The method was the immunoSEQ multiplex PCR assay. The immuneACCESS repertoire file appears here via TCRdb, limited to in-frame rearrangements. These files lack a portion of the clones; in checked studies, under half of the deficit traces to unresolved V genes, and the cause of the others is not known. This sample holds about 130,000 clones; about 95% were observed only once. Of the sample, 14% falls within the top ten clones. Germline trimming: 1 base from V, 0 bases from J; junction bases outside gene matches: 20. Sequences MGHRA (CDR1) and YSYEKL (CDR2) are obtained from the germline V gene. The CDR3 numbers 21 residues from cysteine through phenylalanine. The only DNA kept is the CDR3, 63 bases in frame from the first base.

The sample consisted of PBMCs. This TCR was recovered from a man in his sixties with colorectal cancer. The chain is encoded by TRBV4-1 joined to TRBJ1-2; TRBD1 matches 7 bases in the middle. The CDR3 protein is CASSQAMGQPPSKEPNYGYTF. The nucleotide sequence reads as follows: TGCGCCAGCAGCCAAGCAATGGGACAGCCCCCATCGAAGGAACCTAACTATGGCTACACCTTC.